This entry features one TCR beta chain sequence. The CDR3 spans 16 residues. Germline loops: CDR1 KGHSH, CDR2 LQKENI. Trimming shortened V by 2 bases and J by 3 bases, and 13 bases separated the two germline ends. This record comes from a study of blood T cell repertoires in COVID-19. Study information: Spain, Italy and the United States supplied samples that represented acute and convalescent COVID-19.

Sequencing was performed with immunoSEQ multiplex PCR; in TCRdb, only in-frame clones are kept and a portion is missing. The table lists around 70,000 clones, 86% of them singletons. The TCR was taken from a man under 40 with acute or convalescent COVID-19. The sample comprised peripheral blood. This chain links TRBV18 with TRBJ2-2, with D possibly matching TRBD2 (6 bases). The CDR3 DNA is TGTGCCAGCTCACCAAGGACTAACCCCGACACCGGGGAGCTGTTTTTT. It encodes CASSPRTNPDTGELFF.